A single sample is the source of the 17 T cell receptor beta chains below, sequenced in a study of T cells expressing NK-cell markers. Reprocessing the 5' RACE reads, TCRdb reports a single entry for every CDR3 protein and omits DNA. The table lists around 470,000 distinct CDR3 sequences. The sample comprised blood T cells: a sorted CD56 or NKG2C T cell subset, CD4+ or CD8+ T cells, or bulk PBMC T cells (not recorded which). All receptors derive from a woman between 45 and 60 years old in good health.

The chain is built from TRBV20-1 and TRBJ1-4; there is no DNA to check the TCRdb D call of TRBD1. Germline V gene sequence: CDR1 DFQATT, CDR2 SNEGSKA (reference sequence). This CDR3 has 16 residues. The CDR3: CSAREGDRQSNEKLFF.

The genes are TRBV20-1 and TRBJ2-5; the TCRdb call, TRBD1, lacks DNA for checking. Germline CDR1 is DFQATT and CDR2 is SNEGSKA (reference sequence). The CDR3 loop spans 13 amino acids. The CDR3 loop is CSAHTGGGETQYF.

The gene calls are TRBV5-1 and TRBJ2-1; the TCRdb call, TRBD2, lacks DNA for checking. The germline gives CDR1 SGHRS, CDR2 YFSETQ. The CDR3 covers 15 residues. The CDR3 region is CASGRGREAGNEQFF.

The CDR3 protein is CAISTPDYEQYF. V is TRBV10-3 and J is TRBJ2-7; TCRdb picks TRBD1, but there is no DNA to check that call. The CDR3 extends over 12 amino acids. The germline gives CDR1 ENHRY, CDR2 SYGVKD.

The rearrangement uses TRBV12-3 or TRBV12-4 and TRBJ2-3; TCRdb outputs TRBD1, but without DNA this stays unchecked. The CDR3 is 13 amino acids. CDR3: CASSFGGGDTQYF.

The V and J genes are TRBV29-1 and TRBJ2-3; TCRdb's D gene call, TRBD1, goes unchecked for lack of DNA. The CDR3 runs to 14 residues. Germline V gene sequence: CDR1 SQVTM, CDR2 ANQGSEA. CDR3 amino acids: CSVEMAPVADTQYF.

V gene TRBV11-2 combines with J gene TRBJ2-1; TCRdb picks TRBD2, but there is no DNA to check that call. This CDR3 spans 19 amino acids. Germline-derived CDR1 and CDR2 are SGHAT and FQNNGV. The CDR3 reads CASSPGTSGRPSSYNEQFF.

This CDR3 is CASSEASIGTAFYGYTF. The J gene is TRBJ1-2, the V gene TRBV6-1; TCRdb's assignment of TRBD1 cannot be checked, as there is no DNA. This CDR3 is built from 17 residues. Germline values: CDR1 MNHNS, CDR2 SASEGT.

CDR3: CSALSGREGLEQYF. This rearrangement joins TRBV20-1 to TRBJ2-7; absent DNA, TCRdb's TRBD2 call cannot be checked. From germline, CDR1 is DFQATT and CDR2 SNEGSKA (reference sequence). The CDR3 covers 14 residues.

The chain has TRBV10-2 and TRBJ2-2; TCRdb designates TRBD1, a call that cannot be tested without DNA. CDR1 is WSHSY, CDR2 SAAADI, per germline. The length of the CDR3 is 15 residues. CDR3 region: CASRTGTGGFGELFF.

The chain employs TRBV24-1 and TRBJ2-5; absent DNA, TCRdb's TRBD2 call cannot be checked. The CDR3 has 16 amino acids. CDR1 and CDR2 from the germline V gene are KGHDR and SFDVKD. CDR3 in amino acids: CATSDPIAGFGETQYF.

V is TRBV5-1 and J is TRBJ2-5; TCRdb calls TRBD1, which cannot be checked without DNA. CDR3 length: 15 amino acids. CDR1 and CDR2 from the germline V gene are SGHRS and YFSETQ. CDR3 loop: CASSFDRGREETQYF.

The chain combines TRBV15 with TRBJ2-1. The CDR3 extends over 15 amino acids. The V gene's germline CDR1 is LNHNV and CDR2 YYDKDF (reference sequence). This CDR3 reads CATSPRRSLGNEQFF. Using reference TRBV15 and TRBJ2-1 for the parts outside the CDR3, the full variable domain is DAMVIQNPRYQVTQFGKPVTLSCSQTLNHNVMYWYQQKSSQAPKLLFHYYDKDFNNEADTPDNFQSRRPNTSFCFLDIRSPGLGDTAMYLCATSPRRSLGNEQFFGPGTRLTVL.

The V gene is TRBV9, the J gene TRBJ2-2; TCRdb gives TRBD1 as the D gene, but with no DNA this cannot be confirmed. CDR3 length equals 14 residues. Germline V CDR1 and CDR2: SGDLS, YYNGEE. The CDR3 loop reads CASSVGRDNGELFF. Full variable domain (missing parts from reference TRBV9 and TRBJ2-2): DSGVTQTPKHLITATGQRVTLRCSPRSGDLSVYWYQQSLDQGLQFLIQYYNGEERAKGNILERFSAQQFPDLHSELNLSSLELGDSALYFCASSVGRDNGELFFGEGSRLTVL.

V and J are TRBV7-9 and TRBJ1-4; TCRdb lists TRBD1, though no DNA is available to test this call. CDR1 is SEHNR and CDR2 is FQNEAQ in the germline V gene (reference sequence). CDR3 length equals 16 residues. This chain's CDR3 is CASSSTGRGTNEKLFF.

The chain recombines TRBV15 with TRBJ2-5; TCRdb lists TRBD2, though no DNA is available to test this call. This CDR3 has 14 amino acids. Germline V gene lookup returns CDR1 LNHNV and CDR2 YYDKDF (reference sequence). CDR3 loop: CATSSPGLEETQYF.

V usage is TRBV10-1 and J usage is TRBJ1-5. This CDR3 is built from 13 residues. The germline V gene has CDR1 WNHNN and CDR2 SYGVQD (reference sequence). This chain's CDR3 is CASSQGVDQPQHF.